These 2 T cell receptor beta chains were all obtained from the same sample, sequenced in a study of T cell repertoires in cytomegalovirus infection. A single record per CDR3 protein comes from TCRdb applying MiXCR to the reads. The profile shows almost 500,000 distinct CDR3 sequences, about 10% of them singletons. Sequencing was done on a sample of PBMCs. These receptors were collected from a human donor in good health (CMV status not recorded). Some clones in this sample may be carry-over from other donors' samples.

V and J are TRBV4-1 and TRBJ2-2; D is unresolved. The germline gives CDR1 MGHRA, CDR2 YSYEKL. The ends were cut back, 0 bases at V and 1 base at J, with 3 bases in the middle. The CDR3 extends over 14 amino acids. In DNA form, the CDR3 reads TGCGCCAGCAGCCAAGATCGGAACACCGGGGAGCTGTTTTTT. Translated, it gives CASSQDRNTGELFF.

This clonotype was counted between two and nine times. This sequence joins TRBV24-1 and TRBJ2-3; perhaps TRBD1 as D (6 bases). The CDR3 sequence is 14 residues long. Germline V CDR1 and CDR2: KGHDR, SFDVKD. V was pared by 6 bases and J by 3 bases, with 12 bases between. The DNA of the CDR3 is TGTGCCACCAGTAGCAGGGGCTTTACAGATACGCAGTATTTT. Its translation is CATSSRGFTDTQYF.